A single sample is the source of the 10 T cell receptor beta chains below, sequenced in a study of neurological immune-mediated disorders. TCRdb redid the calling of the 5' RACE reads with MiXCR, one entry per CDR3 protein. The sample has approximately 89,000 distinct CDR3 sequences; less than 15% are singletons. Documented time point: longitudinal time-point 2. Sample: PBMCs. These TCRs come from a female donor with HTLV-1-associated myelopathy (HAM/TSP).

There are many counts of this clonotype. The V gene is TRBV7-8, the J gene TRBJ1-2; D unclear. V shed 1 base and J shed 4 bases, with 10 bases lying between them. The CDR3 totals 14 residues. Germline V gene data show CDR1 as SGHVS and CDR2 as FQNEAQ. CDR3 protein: CASSLGANPYGYTF. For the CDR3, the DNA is TGTGCCAGCAGCTTAGGAGCGAACCCCTATGGCTACACCTTC.

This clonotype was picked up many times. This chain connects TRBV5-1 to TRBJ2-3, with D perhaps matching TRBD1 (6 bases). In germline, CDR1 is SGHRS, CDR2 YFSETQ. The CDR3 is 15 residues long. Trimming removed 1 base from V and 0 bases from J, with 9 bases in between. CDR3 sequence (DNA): TGCGCCAGCAGCTTGTTGGACAGTAGCACAGATACGCAGTATTTT. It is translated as CASSLLDSSTDTQYF.

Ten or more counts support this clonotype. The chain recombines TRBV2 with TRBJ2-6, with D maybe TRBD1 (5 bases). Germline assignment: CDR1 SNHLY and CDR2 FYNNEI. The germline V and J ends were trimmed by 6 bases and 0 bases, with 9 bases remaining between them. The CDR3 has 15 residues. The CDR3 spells CASRVDSSGANVLTF. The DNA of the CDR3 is TGTGCCAGCAGGGTCGACAGCTCTGGGGCCAACGTCCTGACTTTC.

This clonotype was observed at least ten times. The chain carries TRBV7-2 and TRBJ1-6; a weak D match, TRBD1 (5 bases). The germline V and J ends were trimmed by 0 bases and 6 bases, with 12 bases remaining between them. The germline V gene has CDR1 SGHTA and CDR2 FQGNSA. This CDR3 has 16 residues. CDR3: CASSLAGAVINSPLHF. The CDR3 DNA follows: TGTGCCAGCAGCTTAGCAGGGGCGGTGATTAATTCACCCCTCCACTTT.

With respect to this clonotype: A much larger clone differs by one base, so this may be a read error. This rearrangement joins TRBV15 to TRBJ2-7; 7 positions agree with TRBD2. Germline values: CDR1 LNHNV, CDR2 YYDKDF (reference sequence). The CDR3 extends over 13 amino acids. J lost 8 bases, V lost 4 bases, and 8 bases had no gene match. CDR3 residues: CATSIDRGEKQYF. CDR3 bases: TGTGCCACCAGCATAGATCGGGGGGAGAAGCAGTACTTC. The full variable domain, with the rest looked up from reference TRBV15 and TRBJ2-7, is DAMVIQNPRYQVTQFGKPVTLSCSQTLNHNVMYWYQQKSSQAPKLLFHYYDKDFNNEADTPDNFQSRRPNTSFCFLDIRSPGLGDTAMYLCATSIDRGEKQYFGPGTRLTVT.

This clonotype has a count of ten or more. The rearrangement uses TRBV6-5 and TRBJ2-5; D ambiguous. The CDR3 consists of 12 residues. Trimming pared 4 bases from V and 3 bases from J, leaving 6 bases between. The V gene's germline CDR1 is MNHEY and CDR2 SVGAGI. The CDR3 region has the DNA TGTGCCAGCAGTTTGACAAAAGAGACCCAGTACTTC. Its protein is CASSLTKETQYF.

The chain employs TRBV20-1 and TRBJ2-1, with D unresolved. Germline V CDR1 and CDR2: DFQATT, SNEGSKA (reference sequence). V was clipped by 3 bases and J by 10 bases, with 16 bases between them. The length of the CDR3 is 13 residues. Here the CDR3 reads CSARAPGLGEQFF. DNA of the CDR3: TGCAGTGCTAGGGCTCCAGGCCTAGGGGAGCAGTTCTTC.

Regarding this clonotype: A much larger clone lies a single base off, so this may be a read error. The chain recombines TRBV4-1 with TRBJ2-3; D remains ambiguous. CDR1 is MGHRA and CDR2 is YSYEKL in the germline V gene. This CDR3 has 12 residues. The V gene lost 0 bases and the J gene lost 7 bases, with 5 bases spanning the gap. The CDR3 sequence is CASSQERNTQYF. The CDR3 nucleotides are TGCGCCAGCAGCCAAGAGAGAAATACGCAGTATTTT.

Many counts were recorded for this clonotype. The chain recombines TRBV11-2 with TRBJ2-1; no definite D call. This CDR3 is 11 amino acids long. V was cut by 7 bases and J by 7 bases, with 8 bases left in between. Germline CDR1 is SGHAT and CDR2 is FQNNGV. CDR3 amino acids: CASTVGNEQFF. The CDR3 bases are TGTGCCAGCACCGTGGGAAATGAGCAGTTCTTC.

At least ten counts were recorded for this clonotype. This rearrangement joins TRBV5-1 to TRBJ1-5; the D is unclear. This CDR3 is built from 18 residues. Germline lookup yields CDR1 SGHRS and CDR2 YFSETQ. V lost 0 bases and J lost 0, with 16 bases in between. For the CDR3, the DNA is TGCGCCAGCAGCTTGGTGCCCTACCCTGATTATAGCAATCAGCCCCAGCATTTT. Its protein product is CASSLVPYPDYSNQPQHF.